This T cell receptor (beta chain) stems from a study of T cell repertoires in cytomegalovirus infection (dated 2019 in TCRdb). About the full investigation: Because public TCR beta signatures pointed to carriage of CMV infection together with the matching HLA type, the HLA type of each donor mattered for the analysis. Results and caveats for the whole study, not just this receptor: The ex vivo response was dominated by HLA-C-restricted CMV-specific TCR beta clonotypes, and the single most frequent clonotype in two of eight donors was supplied by these HLA-C-restricted clonotypes. In both this cohort and an independent approximately 400-donor cohort, the cumulative frequency of public TCR beta family members distinguished carriers of CMV infection plus the relevant HLA type.

Sequencing instrument: Illumina HiSeq 1500. TCRdb ran its own pipeline on the public reads, namely fastp trimming at Q25 and MiXCR clone calling, and kept in-frame beta chains. Each entry is one CDR3 protein sequence, shown with its most common DNA and genes. The sample data list around 530,000 distinct CDR3 sequences, and about a quarter of these were observed just once. The ten largest clonotypes hold less than 15% of the sample. This clonotype was counted a few times. It has no known antigen specificity. No much larger clone is present one base from it, and per-base qualities are unavailable. According to the germline V gene, CDR1 reads SQVTM and CDR2 reads ANQGSEA. The CDR3, from cysteine to phenylalanine, totals 12 residues. The entry retains the CDR3 DNA only, 36 bases that are in frame from base 1. The germline ends are 6 bases apart after V is trimmed by 0 bases and J by 3 bases.

This sequence originates from a human donor in good health (CMV status not recorded). Some clones in this sample may be carry-over from other donors' samples. The sample was PBMCs. This chain joins TRBV29-1 to TRBJ2-7, with a weak D call of TRBD2 (5 bases match). Here is the DNA: TGCAGCGTTGAAGATGGAGGCTACGAGCAGTACTTC. It is translated as CSVEDGGYEQYF.